This TCR beta chain was sequenced for a study of cytomegalovirus exposure and HLA in healthy donors. The ends lost 6 bases at V and 3 bases at J; junction bases unmatched: 4. Germline CDR1 is SEHNR and CDR2 is FQNEAQ (reference sequence). The CDR3 covers 13 residues. It was with 60 Vbeta and 13 Jbeta primers that the PCR ran. Method: immunoSEQ multiplex PCR; TCRdb's copy keeps in-frame clones and lacks some. The sample lists 100,000 to 150,000 clones, 73% occurring once. The sequence was collected from a man in his 60s in good health and CMV-seropositive. The chain joins TRBV7-9 to TRBJ1-1, with TRBD1 matching over 7 bases. Sequencing used PBMCs. The CDR3 DNA follows: TGTGCCAGCAGGCAGGGGGGTTACACTGAAGCTTTCTTT. Translating gives CASRQGGYTEAFF.